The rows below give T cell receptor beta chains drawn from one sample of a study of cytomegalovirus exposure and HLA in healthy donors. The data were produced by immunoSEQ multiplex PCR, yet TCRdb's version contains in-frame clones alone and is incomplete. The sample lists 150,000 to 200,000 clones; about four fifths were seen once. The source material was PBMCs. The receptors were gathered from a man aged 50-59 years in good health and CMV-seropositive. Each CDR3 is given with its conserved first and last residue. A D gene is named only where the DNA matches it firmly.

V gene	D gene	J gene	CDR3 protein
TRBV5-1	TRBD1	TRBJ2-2	CASSLGQGGGTGELFF
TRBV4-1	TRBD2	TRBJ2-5	CASSHPHSGTSGTPQETQYF
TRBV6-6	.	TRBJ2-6	CASSYEGGSGANVLTF
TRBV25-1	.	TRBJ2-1	CASSQGNEQFF
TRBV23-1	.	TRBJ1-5	CASSRPQVTRPHF
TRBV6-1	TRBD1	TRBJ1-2	CASSGTGGYGYTF
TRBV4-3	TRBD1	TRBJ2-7	CASSQVDREYEQYF
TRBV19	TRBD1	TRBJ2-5	CASSTTGGIETQYF
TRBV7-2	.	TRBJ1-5	CVSSLIQGRQPQHF
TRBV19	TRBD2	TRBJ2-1	CASSIGGGEQFF
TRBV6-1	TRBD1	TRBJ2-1	CASSAAYGTALYNEQFF
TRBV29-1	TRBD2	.	CSVVAPGGPYEQYF
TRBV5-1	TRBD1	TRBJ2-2	CASSQQGVLPNTGELFF
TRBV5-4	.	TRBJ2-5	CASSLGGYQETQYF
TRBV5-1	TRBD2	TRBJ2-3	CASSLAGGSTDTQYF
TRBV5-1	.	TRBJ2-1	CASSLDPPPESEQFF
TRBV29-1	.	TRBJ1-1	CSVVRGEGTEAFF
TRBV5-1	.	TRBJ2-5	CASSLVPREGTQYF
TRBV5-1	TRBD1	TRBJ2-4	CASSLGDREYNIQYF
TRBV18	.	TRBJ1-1	CASSPPGVFGDTEAFF
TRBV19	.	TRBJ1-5	CASNVRATYSNQPQHF
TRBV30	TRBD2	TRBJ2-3	CAWSLPGLGADTQYF
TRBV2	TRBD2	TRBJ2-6	CASTRGGARAGANVLTF
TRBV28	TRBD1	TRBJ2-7	CASSGPGGVEQYF
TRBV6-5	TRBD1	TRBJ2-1	CASSLDPGTGPFF
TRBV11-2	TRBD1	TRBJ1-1	CASSWRTGMNTEAFF
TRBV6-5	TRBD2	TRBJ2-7	CASSYSELAGRYEQYF
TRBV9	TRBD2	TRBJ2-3	CASSVGSGRSDTQYF
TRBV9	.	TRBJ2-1	CASSATGSSVNEQFF
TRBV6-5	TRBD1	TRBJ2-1	CASSYGTGPNEQFF
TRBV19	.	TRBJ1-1	CASTTSIYREVTEAFF
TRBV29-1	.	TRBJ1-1	CSVPVGTEAFF
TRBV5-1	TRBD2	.	CASSLGDLADEQYF
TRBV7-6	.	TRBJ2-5	CASSLMGEETQYF
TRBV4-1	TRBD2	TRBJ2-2	CASSQTLAGNTGELFF
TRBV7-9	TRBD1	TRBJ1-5	CASSWDSENQPQHF
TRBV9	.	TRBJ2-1	CASSPPSAFSTYNEQFF
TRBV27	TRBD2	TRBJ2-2	CASSEGLAGVDTGELFF
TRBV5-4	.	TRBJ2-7	CASSLNRAYEQYF
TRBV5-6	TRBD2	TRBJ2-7	CASSSSAGGPGKEQYF
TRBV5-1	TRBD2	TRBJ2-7	CASSLALAGSFEQYF
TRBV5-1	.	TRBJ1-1	CASSLVLGLEAFF
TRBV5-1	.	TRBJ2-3	CASSYRSSGSTDTQYF
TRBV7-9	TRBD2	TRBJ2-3	CASSLVGGTSTDTQYF
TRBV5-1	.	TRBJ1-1	CASSTGTFRATEAFF
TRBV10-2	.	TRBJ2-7	CASSRTDTYEQYF
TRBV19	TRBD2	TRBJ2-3	CASSGLGGGAVRTDTQYF
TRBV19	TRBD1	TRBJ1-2	CASTRDRGYDGYTF
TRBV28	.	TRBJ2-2	CASSVQNAGVGELFF
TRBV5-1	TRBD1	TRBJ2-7	CASSSGTGGGYEQYF
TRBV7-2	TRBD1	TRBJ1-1	CASSLTGMNTEAFF
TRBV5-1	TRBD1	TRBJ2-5	CASSLGDRAPQETQYF
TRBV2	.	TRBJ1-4	CAIQGMDEKLFF
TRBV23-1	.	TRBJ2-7	CASSQSGGGGYEQYF
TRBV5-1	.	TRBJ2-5	CASSPTPGLETQYF